The entry that follows covers one TCR beta chain sequence. Libraries used 2 million unsorted PBMCs kept frozen in RNAlater. The data are from a study of neurological immune-mediated disorders. The CDR3 sequence is 13 residues long. The V and J ends lost 5 bases and 2 bases respectively, with 10 bases between them. Germline CDR1 SNHLY, CDR2 FYNNEI. TCRdb called the 5' RACE reads again in MiXCR, with one record for every CDR3 protein. The data show under 90,000 distinct CDR3 sequences, 10% to 13% seen once. Sequencing input: PBMCs. This TCR was recovered from a middle-aged man in good health. V usage is TRBV2 and J usage is TRBJ2-7; either TRBD1 or TRBD2 may fit D (5 bases each). The CDR3 nucleotides are TGTGCCAGCAGTCGGGACGGGACCTACGAGCAGTACTTC. Translated, it gives CASSRDGTYEQYF. The full variable domain, rest sourced from reference TRBV2 and TRBJ2-7, is EPEVTQTPSHQVTQMGQEVILRCVPISNHLYFYWYRQILGQKVEFLVSFYNNEISEKSEIFDDQFSVERPDGSNFTLKIRSTKLEDSAMYFCASSRDGTYEQYFGPGTRLTVT.